This T cell receptor beta chain was recorded in a study of blood T cell repertoires in COVID-19. In germline, CDR1 is SNHLY, CDR2 FYNNEI. This CDR3 is built from 13 residues. Trimming removed 7 bases from V and 5 bases from J, with 11 bases in between. TCRdb's table, derived via immunoSEQ multiplex PCR, lists solely in-frame clones and lacks some. Among about 440,000 clones listed, 80% to 90% were seen once. Input material: peripheral blood. V usage is TRBV2 and J usage is TRBJ1-4, with D tentatively TRBD1 (5 bases). The sequence derives from a woman under 40 with acute or convalescent COVID-19. CDR3 sequence: CASTGWGNEKLFF. The CDR3 nucleotides read TGTGCCAGCACAGGGTGGGGAAATGAAAAACTGTTTTTT.